This TCR beta chain is from a study of blood T cell repertoires in COVID-19. The CDR3 consists of 14 residues. Per the germline V gene, CDR1 is MGHRA and CDR2 is YSYEKL. The junction had 4 bases not matched to a gene; V was cut back by 2 bases and J by 3 bases. In the authors' workflow: Estimation of nucleated cell counts was performed using reference gene primer amplification. Assay: immunoSEQ multiplex PCR; the TCRdb copy retains only in-frame clones and omits some. For V, J and clone size, that table is used; D and trimming come from the DNA. The table includes a few hundred thousand clones, around 88% detected once.

The sequence came from a woman between 45 and 60 years old with acute COVID-19. Source material: PBMCs or T cells enriched from blood (not recorded which). The rearrangement links TRBV4-1 to TRBJ2-7, with 7 bases matching TRBD1. CDR3 DNA sequence: TGCGCCAGCAGCCAATTTAACAGGGGCTACGAGCAGTACTTC. This encodes CASSQFNRGYEQYF.